The 27 T cell receptor beta chains below were found in one sample sequenced in a study of blood T cell repertoires in COVID-19 (dated by TCRdb to the early 2020s). The library was made by the immunoSEQ multiplex PCR assay. The source is immuneACCESS, and TCRdb retained only in-frame sequences with V and J called. Part of the clones is not carried over; for the studies checked, unresolved V genes explain less than half of this, and the remainder is unexplained. The sample has 100,000 to 150,000 clones on record, about 80% of them singletons. The top ten clonotypes cover around 9.8% of the sample. The material sequenced was peripheral blood. The receptors shown here come from a man aged 40-49 years with active or convalescent COVID-19.

The gene calls are TRBV7-2 and TRBJ2-1, with 7 positions matching TRBD2. CDR1 is SGHTA and CDR2 is FQGNSA in the germline V gene. Losses at the gene ends were 8 bases for V and 5 bases for J; bases not matched to a gene: 15. CDR3 length equals 16 residues. CDR3 nucleotides: TGTGCCAGCGGTAGCGGGCTCAGTCTTATCAACAATGAGCAGTTCTTC. Its protein product is CASGSGLSLINNEQFF.

This chain uses TRBV10-3 with TRBJ1-1, with unresolved D. The CDR3 is 11 amino acids. Trimming shortened V by 10 bases and J by 0 bases, and 6 bases separated the two germline ends. Looked up from germline, CDR1 is ENHRY and CDR2 is SYGVKD. The CDR3 region is CATRMNTEAFF. The CDR3 bases are TGTGCCACGCGGATGAACACTGAAGCTTTCTTT.

V usage is TRBV10-1 and J usage is TRBJ1-1; a weak D match, TRBD1 (6 bases). The germline V gene has CDR1 WNHNN and CDR2 SYGVQD (reference sequence). V was trimmed by 2 bases and J by 5 bases, leaving 18 bases between them. CDR3 size: 16 residues. Here the CDR3 reads CASSETGGTGSTEAFF. The CDR3 bases are TGCGCCAGCAGTGAGACGGGCGGAACAGGGAGTACTGAAGCTTTCTTT.

V usage is TRBV2 and J usage is TRBJ1-2; the match to TRBD1 covers 8 bases. The CDR3 totals 18 residues. Germline V gene data show CDR1 as SNHLY and CDR2 as FYNNEI. J gave up 7 bases and V 1 base, and 17 bases lay outside the gene matches. This CDR3 is CASSEVAAQGVPLSGYTF. The CDR3 bases are TGTGCCAGCAGTGAAGTTGCTGCACAGGGGGTGCCCTTGAGTGGCTACACCTTC.

The chain uses TRBV6-2 or TRBV6-3 and TRBJ2-3, with 9 nucleotides matching TRBD2. Trimming took 1 base from V and 5 from J; bases not matched to a gene: 1. The CDR3 runs to 14 residues. Germline V CDR1 and CDR2: MNHEY, SVGEGT. The CDR3 sequence: CASSYLAGVDTQYF. CDR3 DNA: TGTGCCAGCAGTTACTTAGCGGGGGTAGATACGCAGTATTTT.

The chain links TRBV15 to TRBJ2-3; the match to TRBD1 covers 10 bases. The CDR3 covers 15 residues. Germline trimming cut 4 bases from V and 5 bases from J; bases unmatched to any gene: 6. The germline V gene has CDR1 LNHNV and CDR2 YYDKDF (reference sequence). CDR3 in DNA: TGTGCCACCAGCAAACCGGGACAGGGGATAGATACGCAGTATTTT. Protein sequence: CATSKPGQGIDTQYF.

V usage is TRBV5-1 and J usage is TRBJ1-2, with 8 bases aligning to TRBD1. The length of the CDR3 is 14 residues. V was pared by 3 bases and J by 7 bases, with 8 bases of the junction left unmatched. CDR1 and CDR2 from the germline V gene are SGHRS and YFSETQ. CDR3 loop: CASSSDRADGGYTF. For the CDR3, the DNA is TGCGCCAGCAGCTCGGACAGGGCGGACGGTGGCTACACCTTC. Variable domain in full (rest from reference TRBV5-1 and TRBJ1-2): KAGVTQTPRYLIKTRGQQVTLSCSPISGHRSVSWYQQTPGQGLQFLFEYFSETQRNKGNFPGRFSGRQFSNSRSEMNVSTLELGDSALYLCASSSDRADGGYTFGSGTRLTVV.

This chain links TRBV19 with TRBJ2-2; no clear D gene. The CDR3 is made up of 14 amino acids. Trimming removed 7 bases from V and 8 bases from J, with 17 bases in between. Germline V gene sequence: CDR1 LNHDA, CDR2 SQIVND (reference sequence). DNA for the CDR3: TGTGCCAGTACCATATCCCCAGGCCGGGGGGAGCTGTTTTTT. It translates to CASTISPGRGELFF.

The rearrangement links TRBV6-5 to TRBJ2-7, with 9 bases aligning to TRBD1. Germline V gene lookup returns CDR1 MNHEY and CDR2 SVGAGI. The J segment lost 0 bases and the V segment lost 0 bases, leaving 3 bases of the junction unmatched. This CDR3 region has 16 residues. Written as DNA, the CDR3 is TGTGCCAGCAGTTACTCACAGGGGGCTCCCTCCTACGAGCAGTACTTC. Its protein is CASSYSQGAPSYEQYF.

The chain carries TRBV5-4 and TRBJ1-5; tentative D call: TRBD1 (6 bases). The ends were cut back, 4 bases at V and 8 bases at J, with 16 bases in the middle. The CDR3 spans 14 residues. CDR1 SGHNT and CDR2 YYREEE come from the germline V gene (reference sequence). The CDR3 loop is CASSPDSTLEPQHF. Here the CDR3 DNA reads TGTGCCAGCAGCCCGGACAGCACCCTAGAGCCCCAGCATTTT.

The V gene is TRBV7-3, the J gene TRBJ1-1; D gene unclear. Trimming removed 4 bases from V and 1 base from J, with 7 bases in between. This CDR3 is built from 13 residues. Per the germline V gene, CDR1 is SGHTA and CDR2 is FQGTGA. The CDR3 sequence is CASSSSQNTEAFF. CDR3 DNA: TGTGCCAGCAGCTCCTCACAGAACACTGAAGCTTTCTTT.

V gene TRBV5-4 combines with J gene TRBJ1-4, with a tentative D call TRBD1 (6 bases). This CDR3 contains 14 residues. Germline V gives CDR1 SGHNT, CDR2 YYREEE (reference sequence). Trimming removed 2 bases at V and 4 bases at J, with 9 bases between. The CDR3 spells CASSFGQINEKLFF. In DNA form, the CDR3 reads TGTGCCAGCAGCTTCGGACAGATTAATGAAAAACTGTTTTTT. Drawing the rest from reference TRBV5-4 and TRBJ1-4, the complete variable domain is ETGVTQSPTHLIKTRGQQVTLRCSSQSGHNTVSWYQQALGQGPQFIFQYYREEENGRGNFPPRFSGLQFPNYSSELNVNALELDDSALYLCASSFGQINEKLFFGSGTQLSVL.

The CDR3 DNA reads as TGCGCCAGCAGCTTGGAGGGACAGGACAATCAGCCCCAGCATTTT. Protein product: CASSLEGQDNQPQHF. The chain combines TRBV5-1 with TRBJ1-5; 8 bases fit TRBD1. The CDR3 sequence is 15 residues long. Trimming removed 0 bases from V and 3 bases from J; junction bases left unmatched: 2. Germline assignment: CDR1 SGHRS and CDR2 YFSETQ.

At least ten counts were recorded for this clone. The CDR3 DNA follows: TGCAGTGCTAGTGCCAGCGGGGGGAACACCGGGGAGCTGTTTTTT. It encodes CSASASGGNTGELFF. The V and J genes are TRBV20-1 and TRBJ2-2, with 8 bases identical to TRBD2. This CDR3 region has 15 residues. Trimming removed 3 bases from V and 1 base from J; junction bases left unmatched: 4. Per germline, CDR1 DFQATT and CDR2 SNEGSKA (reference sequence).

This sequence joins TRBV6-5 and TRBJ1-1; tentatively, D is TRBD1 (6 bases). The germline V gene has CDR1 MNHEY and CDR2 SVGAGI. This CDR3 comprises 15 residues. Between the trimmed V and J ends, which lost 10 bases and 8 bases, there was a span of 26 bases. The CDR3 loop reads CATQEQGGFIGEAFF. In nucleotides, the CDR3 is TGTGCCACCCAAGAACAGGGCGGGTTTATCGGGGAAGCTTTCTTT.

The genes are TRBV4-2 and TRBJ2-2; TRBD2 is a possible D gene (5 bases). CDR1 and CDR2 from the germline V gene are LGHNA and YNFKEQ. V was shortened by 7 bases and J by 4 bases, with 7 bases between the two germline ends. This CDR3 region has 12 residues. CDR3 sequence reads: CASTAGTGELFF. The CDR3 DNA reads TGTGCCAGCACGGCGGGCACCGGGGAGCTGTTTTTT.

The chain recombines TRBV14 with TRBJ1-5, with a weak D call TRBD1 (6 bases). The germline V and J ends were trimmed by 1 base and 0 bases, with 7 bases remaining between them. Germline V gene sequence: CDR1 SGHDN, CDR2 FVKESK. This CDR3 comprises 15 residues. The CDR3 reads CASSQAGASNQPQHF. CDR3 coding DNA: TGTGCCAGCAGCCAAGCAGGGGCTAGCAATCAGCCCCAGCATTTT.

The CDR3 protein is CASSQERTRGVSTDTQYF. The CDR3 region has the DNA TGTGCCAGCAGCCAAGAAAGGACGCGGGGGGTGAGCACAGATACGCAGTATTTT. The J gene is TRBJ2-3, the V gene TRBV3-1 (or the pseudogene TRBV3-2); TRBD2 agrees at 8 bases. CDR1 and CDR2 from the germline V gene are LGHDT and YNNKEL (reference sequence). The CDR3 is made up of 18 amino acids. Trimming cost V 0 bases and J 0 bases; bases outside gene matches: 8.

This clone was observed a handful of times. V is TRBV9 and J is TRBJ1-6, with D perhaps TRBD1 (5 bases). This CDR3 is 15 amino acids long. Germline CDR1 is SGDLS and CDR2 is YYNGEE. The V end lost 0 bases, the J end lost 9 bases, and 13 bases lay between the germline ends. The CDR3 DNA reads as TGTGCCAGCAGCGTAGGGGCTGACAGTTTTTCACCCCTCCACTTT. It codes for CASSVGADSFSPLHF.

The chain couples TRBV4-3 to TRBJ2-2; D not resolved. This CDR3 is 16 amino acids long. Germline CDR1 and CDR2: LGHNA and YSLEER. Trimming cost V 0 bases and J 4 bases, with 12 bases left between them. As DNA, the CDR3 is TGCGCCAGCAGCCAAGATAGTGCAGGTCTCACCGGGGAGCTGTTTTTT. Translated, it gives CASSQDSAGLTGELFF.

This clone was seen a handful of times. The chain couples TRBV7-2 to TRBJ1-1, with D perhaps TRBD1 (6 bases). Germline V gene sequence: CDR1 SGHTA, CDR2 FQGNSA. V lost 2 bases and J lost 2, with 9 bases in between. This CDR3 comprises 14 residues. CDR3 region: CASSLWGQNTEAFF. The CDR3 DNA sequence: TGTGCCAGCAGCTTATGGGGACAAAACACTGAAGCTTTCTTT.

Here the CDR3 DNA reads TGTGCCAGCAGCCTTACAGACAATCAGCCCCAGCATTTT. Translating gives CASSLTDNQPQHF. This chain links TRBV7-8 with TRBJ1-5, with D uncertain. CDR3 size: 13 residues. V lost 5 bases to trimming and J lost 3 bases, with 8 bases between them. Germline CDR1 reads SGHVS; CDR2 reads FQNEAQ.

The chain couples TRBV7-2 to TRBJ2-5; 7 positions agree with TRBD2. This CDR3 contains 14 residues. CDR1 and CDR2 (germline): SGHTA, FQGNSA. V shed 0 bases and J 7 bases; nucleotides not matched to a gene: 5. DNA of the CDR3: TGTGCCAGCAGCTTAGCGGCGGGAGAGGGGACCCAGTACTTC. Its protein product is CASSLAAGEGTQYF.

This chain uses TRBV5-1 with TRBJ2-3; 7 positions agree with TRBD1. Germline V gene data show CDR1 as SGHRS and CDR2 as YFSETQ. The CDR3 sequence is 13 residues long. After removal of 4 bases from V and 4 bases from J, the junction contained 3 bases not matched to a gene. The CDR3 reads CASSDGQADTQYF. In DNA, the CDR3 is TGCGCCAGCAGCGACGGACAGGCAGATACGCAGTATTTT.

The chain joins TRBV19 to TRBJ2-6; 7 bases align to TRBD1. Germline V gene data show CDR1 as LNHDA and CDR2 as SQIVND (reference sequence). V lost 3 bases and J lost 4; bases outside the gene matches: 9. The CDR3 runs to 17 residues. CDR3 sequence reads: CASSIKGASAGANVLTF. CDR3 bases: TGTGCCAGTAGTATTAAGGGGGCATCTGCCGGGGCCAACGTCCTGACTTTC. The full variable domain, rest sourced from reference TRBV19 and TRBJ2-6, is DGGITQSPKYLFRKEGQNVTLSCEQNLNHDAMYWYRQDPGQGLRLIYYSQIVNDFQKGDIAEGYSVSREKKESFPLTVTSAQKNPTAFYLCASSIKGASAGANVLTFGAGSRLTVL.

This rearrangement joins TRBV5-4 to TRBJ1-1; D uncertain. Trimming took off 2 bases at V and 3 bases at J, with 17 bases between the two ends. CDR3 length: 16 residues. In germline, CDR1 is SGHNT, CDR2 YYREEE (reference sequence). CDR3 nucleotides: TGTGCCAGCAGCTTAGGAGGCGGCACGCGCGACACTGAAGCTTTCTTT. Translating it yields CASSLGGGTRDTEAFF.

This clone came up a few times. V gene TRBV7-2 combines with J gene TRBJ2-7; TRBD1 matches at 8 bases. This CDR3 is built from 14 residues. The junction had 10 bases not matched to a gene; V was cut back by 5 bases and J by 7 bases. CDR1 is SGHTA and CDR2 is FQGNSA in the germline V gene. This CDR3 reads CASSKNRGSSEQYF. The CDR3 region has the DNA TGTGCCAGCAGCAAGAACAGGGGGTCGAGTGAGCAGTACTTC.